These 27 T cell receptor beta chains originate from one sample sequenced in a study of cytomegalovirus exposure and HLA in healthy donors (dated by TCRdb to 2015 to 2018). Library preparation employed the immunoSEQ multiplex PCR assay. For the multiplex PCR, a mixture combining 60 forward primers for TCR Vbeta segments and 13 reverse primers for TCR Jbeta segments was used. Held by TCRdb, this immuneACCESS table contains in-frame sequences only and omits some clones. Under half of the omission traces to an unresolved V gene where checked; the cause of the rest is unknown. The sample has 80,000 to 100,000 clones on record. 3% to 3.5% of the sample comes from the top ten. The source material was PBMCs. The receptors stem from a woman between 25 and 40 years old in good health and CMV-seronegative.

This chain links TRBV6-6 with TRBJ2-1; 10 nucleotides align to TRBD2. Losses at the gene ends were 6 bases for V and 4 bases for J; bases not matched to a gene: 6. This CDR3 is 15 amino acids long. The germline gives CDR1 MNHNY, CDR2 SVGAGI (reference sequence). CDR3 DNA sequence: TGTGCCAGCAGACCGCTAGCGGGGGTTTACAATGAGCAGTTCTTC. Translating it yields CASRPLAGVYNEQFF.

The chain combines TRBV11-2 with TRBJ2-3; TRBD2 matches at 7 bases. Trimming took 1 base from V and 8 from J; bases not matched to a gene: 6. The CDR3 sequence is 14 residues long. CDR1 and CDR2 from the germline V gene are SGHAT and FQNNGV. The CDR3 nucleotides read TGTGCCAGCAGCTTAGGGGCGGGAGTGGGTACGCAGTATTTT. As protein: CASSLGAGVGTQYF. Combining the CDR3 with reference TRBV11-2 and TRBJ2-3 gives the whole variable domain EAGVAQSPRYKIIEKRQSVAFWCNPISGHATLYWYQQILGQGPKLLIQFQNNGVVDDSQLPKDRFSAERLKGVDSTLKIQPAKLEDSAVYLCASSLGAGVGTQYFGPGTRLTVL.

This chain uses TRBV19 with TRBJ2-2; TRBD2 matches 8 bases. V lost 6 bases, J lost 7 bases, and 16 bases stayed unmatched. The CDR3 has 17 residues. Per the germline V gene, CDR1 is LNHDA and CDR2 is SQIVND (reference sequence). CDR3 loop: CASSTVPGLGRGGELFF. The DNA of the CDR3 is TGTGCCAGTAGCACCGTTCCGGGACTAGGCCGAGGCGGGGAGCTGTTTTTT.

The V and J genes are TRBV7-3 and TRBJ1-6; D is undetermined. The CDR3 loop spans 15 amino acids. V lost 5 bases and J 0 bases, leaving 8 bases between the germline ends. The germline gives CDR1 SGHTA, CDR2 FQGTGA. The CDR3 DNA reads TGTGCCAGCAGCCCTTCGAGCTCCTATAATTCACCCCTCCACTTT. This codes for CASSPSSSYNSPLHF.

The genes are TRBV28 and TRBJ1-4; 7 nucleotides line up with TRBD1. V lost 6 bases, J lost 7 bases, and 11 bases stayed unmatched. The germline CDR1 and CDR2 sequences are MDHEN and SYDVKM. There are 15 residues in the CDR3. The CDR3 nucleotides read TGTGCCAGCAGCAATAACAGGGGAGGCGGTGAAAAACTGTTTTTT. This sequence encodes CASSNNRGGGEKLFF.

The rearrangement uses TRBV27 and TRBJ1-1, with unresolved D. V was cut by 2 bases and J by 1 base, with 8 bases left in between. The CDR3 extends over 14 amino acids. Germline V lookup: CDR1 MNHEY, CDR2 SMNVEV (reference sequence). The CDR3 is CASSLHRGNTEAFF. CDR3 nucleotides: TGTGCCAGCAGTTTACATCGCGGGAACACTGAAGCTTTCTTT.

The chain recombines TRBV18 with TRBJ1-4; D possibly corresponds to TRBD1 (5 bases). CDR3 length: 15 residues. The V gene's germline CDR1 is KGHSH and CDR2 LQKENI. V lost 3 bases to trimming and J lost 8 bases, with 16 bases between them. CDR3 nucleotide sequence: TGTGCCAGCTCACCGCGGACAAAGCTAGGGGAAAAACTGTTTTTT. This codes for CASSPRTKLGEKLFF.

The chain joins TRBV6-5 to TRBJ2-5; the match to TRBD2 covers 8 bases. CDR1 MNHEY and CDR2 SVGAGI come from the germline V gene. CDR3 length: 15 amino acids. The trim removed 6 bases at V and 4 bases at J, leaving 10 bases unmatched. Here the CDR3 DNA reads TGTGCCAGCAGCGAGACTAGCGCGGGGGGAGAGACCCAGTACTTC. Translation gives CASSETSAGGETQYF.

The chain joins TRBV5-1 to TRBJ2-7, with 14 bases aligning to TRBD2. There are 16 residues in the CDR3. The germline V gene encodes CDR1 SGHRS and CDR2 YFSETQ. V gave up 1 base and J gave up 3 bases; unmatched junction bases: 3. In nucleotides, the CDR3 is TGCGCCAGCAGCTTGAAGGGGACTAGCGGGAGCTACGAGCAGTACTTC. Translating it yields CASSLKGTSGSYEQYF.

The chain has TRBV28 and TRBJ1-2; 9 bases align to TRBD1. V lost 5 bases to trimming and J lost 7 bases; unmatched junction nucleotides: 8. The CDR3 has 14 amino acids. Germline CDR1 MDHEN, CDR2 SYDVKM. The CDR3 is CASSPYTGGAGYTF. The DNA of the CDR3 is TGTGCCAGCAGTCCATATACAGGGGGCGCTGGCTACACCTTC.

V is TRBV30 and J is TRBJ2-3; 12 bases fit TRBD2. In germline, CDR1 is GTSNPN, CDR2 SVGIG (reference sequence). V trimming: 1 base; J trimming: 5 bases; junction bases outside the gene matches: 10. The CDR3 is 17 amino acids. The CDR3 loop is CAWSGTRTSGIGDTQYF. CDR3 in DNA: TGTGCCTGGAGTGGTACAAGGACTAGCGGGATAGGAGATACGCAGTATTTT.

V gene TRBV2 combines with J gene TRBJ2-1, with D perhaps matching TRBD1 (5 bases). V gave up 6 bases and J gave up 4 bases, with 16 bases separating them. Looked up from germline, CDR1 is SNHLY and CDR2 is FYNNEI. The CDR3 has 15 amino acids. CDR3 protein: CASRLEQETYNEQFF. The DNA for the CDR3 is TGTGCCAGCAGATTGGAACAGGAGACGTACAATGAGCAGTTCTTC.

CDR3 sequence (DNA): TGCGCCAGCAGCCAAGAGTCGGAGAACTTCTCCTACGAGCAGTACTTC. This encodes CASSQESENFSYEQYF. The chain uses TRBV4-1 and TRBJ2-7, with D unresolved. Germline-derived CDR1 and CDR2 are MGHRA and YSYEKL. V was clipped by 0 bases and J by 0 bases, with 12 bases between them. The CDR3 is 16 amino acids.

The chain combines TRBV28 with TRBJ1-2, with TRBD1 matching over 10 bases. Per germline, CDR1 MDHEN and CDR2 SYDVKM. The CDR3 totals 15 residues. V lost 3 bases to trimming and J lost 5 bases; unmatched junction nucleotides: 6. In DNA form, the CDR3 reads TGTGCCAGCAGTTTTAGGGACAGGGGTCTTTATGGCTACACCTTC. This codes for CASSFRDRGLYGYTF.

V gene TRBV7-2 combines with J gene TRBJ1-1; D is undetermined. The ends were cut back, 2 bases at V and 1 base at J, with 8 bases in the middle. The CDR3 has 14 residues. In germline, CDR1 is SGHTA, CDR2 FQGNSA. The CDR3 coding sequence is TGTGCCAGCAGCTTACGACACTCGAACACTGAAGCTTTCTTT. Amino acid sequence: CASSLRHSNTEAFF. Based on the CDR3 plus reference TRBV7-2 and TRBJ1-1, the full variable domain is GAGVSQSPSNKVTEKGKDVELRCDPISGHTALYWYRQSLGQGLEFLIYFQGNSAPDKSGLPSDRFSAERTGGSVSTLTIQRTQQEDSAVYLCASSLRHSNTEAFFGQGTRLTVV.

The chain joins TRBV29-1 to TRBJ2-7; TRBD1 might be the D (6 bases). The CDR3 is made up of 14 amino acids. The V end was cut by 6 bases, the J end by 2 bases, with 17 bases between. CDR1 is SQVTM and CDR2 is ANQGSEA in the germline V gene. The CDR3 is CSVMVAGETYEQYF. CDR3 coding DNA: TGCAGCGTGATGGTGGCAGGGGAAACCTACGAGCAGTACTTC.

This chain connects TRBV10-3 to TRBJ2-7; TRBD1 matches 7 bases. The CDR3 is 16 amino acids. V was pared by 0 bases and J by 3 bases, with 8 bases of the junction left unmatched. CDR1 ENHRY and CDR2 SYGVKD come from the germline V gene. The CDR3 is CAISESGQSTNYEQYF. CDR3 nucleotides: TGTGCCATCAGTGAGTCGGGACAGAGTACCAACTACGAGCAGTACTTC.

This chain connects TRBV7-2 to TRBJ1-1; maybe TRBD1 (5 bases). CDR3 length equals 16 residues. Germline CDR1 reads SGHTA; CDR2 reads FQGNSA. Trimming pared 0 bases from V and 5 bases from J, leaving 16 bases between. The CDR3 DNA reads as TGTGCCAGCAGCTTAGCTTGGGCCAGGGCAGGGACTGAAGCTTTCTTT. It is translated as CASSLAWARAGTEAFF.

This rearrangement joins TRBV5-1 to TRBJ2-3, with 7 bases that match TRBD2. Per germline, CDR1 SGHRS and CDR2 YFSETQ. V was pared by 3 bases and J by 6 bases, with 7 bases of the junction left unmatched. This CDR3 has 14 residues. CDR3 nucleotides: TGCGCCAGCAGCTCCGGGACTACCCTCGATACGCAGTATTTT. As protein: CASSSGTTLDTQYF.

CDR3 in DNA: TGTGCCAGTAGTATAGCCAAACAGGGGGCAGGGGCCAACGTCCTGACTTTC. This translates into CASSIAKQGAGANVLTF. The chain has TRBV19 and TRBJ2-6, with 9 bases that match TRBD1. Germline CDR1 is LNHDA and CDR2 is SQIVND (reference sequence). The CDR3 is 17 amino acids. With 1 base clipped from V and 4 bases from J, the junction kept 5 bases outside the gene matches.

This chain links TRBV2 with TRBJ1-4, with unresolved D. Germline loops: CDR1 SNHLY, CDR2 FYNNEI. V lost 4 bases and J 0 bases, leaving 12 bases between the germline ends. This CDR3 has 16 residues. The CDR3: CASSAGVYATNEKLFF. The CDR3, as DNA: TGTGCCAGCAGTGCGGGAGTTTATGCAACTAATGAAAAACTGTTTTTT.

This chain connects TRBV15 to TRBJ2-5; maybe TRBD1 (6 bases). Germline V lookup: CDR1 LNHNV, CDR2 YYDKDF (reference sequence). V was shortened by 3 bases and J by 3 bases, with 17 bases between the two germline ends. CDR3 length equals 16 residues. CDR3 nucleotide sequence: TGTGCCACCAGCAGGGGCTTTTTGGGGGCTGAAGAGACCCAGTACTTC. Translated: CATSRGFLGAEETQYF.

The chain has TRBV6-6 and TRBJ2-3, with D perhaps TRBD2 (5 bases). CDR3 size: 15 residues. V was pared by 0 bases and J by 1 base, with 8 bases between. Germline V gene sequence: CDR1 MNHNY, CDR2 SVGAGI (reference sequence). The CDR3 region is CASSYSAVRTDTQYF. The CDR3 nucleotides read TGTGCCAGCAGTTACTCAGCGGTGCGCACAGATACGCAGTATTTT.

The V call is TRBV11-3, the J call TRBJ1-1, with D possibly TRBD1 on 6 matching bases. Germline V gene sequence: CDR1 SGHNT, CDR2 YENEEA. V lost 2 bases to trimming and J lost 4 bases, with 11 bases between them. The CDR3 covers 14 residues. This CDR3 reads CASSLNRDGTEAFF. The CDR3 coding sequence is TGTGCCAGCAGCTTAAACAGGGACGGCACTGAAGCTTTCTTT.

Worth noting for this clone: Distinct nucleotide sequences in the sample also encode this CDR3. The chain combines TRBV5-1 with TRBJ1-1; D is unresolved. V lost 0 bases, J lost 0 bases, and 3 bases lay in between. This CDR3 has 13 amino acids. CDR1 is SGHRS and CDR2 is YFSETQ in the germline V gene. In nucleotides, the CDR3 is TGCGCCAGCAGCTTGGCTGTGAACACTGAAGCTTTCTTT. Protein: CASSLAVNTEAFF.

The CDR3 sequence: CASSPGPRTEAFF. The CDR3 nucleotides are TGTGCCAGCAGTCCCGGTCCGCGAACTGAAGCTTTCTTT. The J gene is TRBJ1-1, the V gene TRBV6-5, with unresolved D. Germline CDR1 reads MNHEY; CDR2 reads SVGAGI. Trimming pared 5 bases from V and 5 bases from J, leaving 12 bases between. The CDR3 totals 13 residues.

The rearrangement uses TRBV10-2 and TRBJ1-1; TRBD1 aligns across 7 bases. V lost 2 bases to trimming and J lost 3 bases; unmatched junction nucleotides: 9. The CDR3 has 16 residues. CDR1 is WSHSY, CDR2 SAAADI, per germline. The CDR3 DNA follows: TGCGCCAGCAGTGAGCCTTCGACGACAGGGTACACTGAAGCTTTCTTT. Amino acids: CASSEPSTTGYTEAFF.